This note documents a single TCR beta chain sequence. Its antigen is unidentified. It was across several immunoSEQ plates that each subset's genomic DNA was evenly split. Approximately 210 ng DNA, 25,000 to 35,000 T cell genomes, went into each sorted-subset replicate PCR. Assay: immunoSEQ multiplex PCR; the TCRdb copy retains only in-frame clones and omits some. The repertoire has fewer than 850,000 clones, about nine tenths of them found once; the top ten carry about a third. The data originate from a study of shared clonotypes between healthy human individuals. Germline V gene data show CDR1 as SGDLS and CDR2 as YYNGEE. The CDR3 sequence is 15 residues long. The V gene lost 4 bases and the J gene lost 3 bases, with 17 bases spanning the gap. Overall study results and limits: Depth of sequencing was expected to influence donor clonotype sharing.

The gene calls are TRBV9 and TRBJ2-7; D tentatively fits TRBD1 or TRBD2 (5 bases each). This receptor was identified in a man younger than 35 in good health. Some clones in this sample may be carry-over from other donors' samples. Sequenced material: memory CD8+ T cells from PBMCs. Subset specified: CD45RO+ cells pooled with CCR7-negative TemRA cells. DNA of the CDR3: TGTGCCAGCAGCCACAGCCCCGAGGGGAACTACGAGCAGTACTTC. This encodes CASSHSPEGNYEQYF.